The clone carrying this T cell receptor beta chain has a single count. The antigen remains undetermined. This sample stems from a study of lymphopenia after photon versus proton radiotherapy. Study-level findings and limits: Relative stability marked proton patients; photon patients lost diversity and naive cells. Better survival with proton therapy was suggested as possible, not demonstrated. Post-nadir diversity loss with photons came from oligoclonal expansion, particularly CD8+ Temra cells. Post-nadir TCR diversity decline inversely tracked overall survival among those who died.

Profiling relied on immunoSEQ multiplex PCR, and the TCRdb table lists in-frame clones only, not all of them. The sample carries tens of thousands of clones, about 94% recorded once. This clonotype was obtained from a man in his 60s with cholangiocarcinoma. Sequences were derived from peripheral blood, sampled from a patient treated with photon-based radiotherapy.

The CDR3 is CASSEARMNTEAFF. DNA for the CDR3: TGTGCCAGCAGTGAAGCCAGGATGAACACTGAAGCTTTCTTT. The rearrangement joins TRBV2 to TRBJ1-1; D unclear. Trimming cost V 0 bases and J 0 bases, with 5 bases left between them. The CDR3 is 14 residues long. The germline CDR1 and CDR2 sequences are SNHLY and FYNNEI.